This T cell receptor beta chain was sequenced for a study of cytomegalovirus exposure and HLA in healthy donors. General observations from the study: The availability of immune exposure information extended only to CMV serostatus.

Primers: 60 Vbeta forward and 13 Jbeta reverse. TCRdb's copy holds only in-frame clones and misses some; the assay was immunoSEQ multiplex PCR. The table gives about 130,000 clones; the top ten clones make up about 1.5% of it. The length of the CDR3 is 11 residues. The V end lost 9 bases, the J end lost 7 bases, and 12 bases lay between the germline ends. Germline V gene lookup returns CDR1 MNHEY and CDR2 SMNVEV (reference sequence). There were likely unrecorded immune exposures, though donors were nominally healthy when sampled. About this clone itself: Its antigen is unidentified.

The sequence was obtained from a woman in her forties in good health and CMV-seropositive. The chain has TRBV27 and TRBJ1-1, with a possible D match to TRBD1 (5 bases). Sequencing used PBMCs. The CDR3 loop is CASFLGGEAFF. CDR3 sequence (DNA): TGTGCCAGTTTCCTCGGGGGTGAAGCTTTCTTT.